This T cell receptor (beta chain) was recorded in a study of a mutant IDH1 vaccine in newly diagnosed glioma. Overall study findings and caveats: Seemingly, pseudoprogression had no relation to changes in the top peripheral T cell clonotypes. Of the patients, more than 80% had vaccine-induced immune responses.

This clone has only a few counts. Antigen specificity is unknown. Germline V lookup: CDR1 MGHRA, CDR2 YSYEKL. Trimming cost V 3 bases and J 3 bases, with 17 bases left between them. This CDR3 comprises 16 residues. The sample's time point: week 23, last vaccination. Mutant IDH1 20-mer peptide, at 300 ug, made up each vaccine dose, with topical imiquimod. Here immunoSEQ multiplex PCR was the method, and the copy in TCRdb shows in-frame clones only, minus some. This sample has approximately 60,000 clones; 80% to 90% occur once, and the top ten carry 4%. The TCR comes from a man aged 25-45 years with glioma. Material: PBMCs, obtained from a glioma patient whose treatment included an IDH1 peptide vaccine. The rearrangement links TRBV4-1 to TRBJ1-1, with D tentatively TRBD1 (6 bases). The CDR3 DNA reads TGCGCCAGCAGCCAGGGATCGACAGGCGGAGACACTGAAGCTTTCTTT. Protein sequence: CASSQGSTGGDTEAFF.